This TCR beta chain derives from a study of regulatory T cells in long-lasting Graves disease. Libraries of TCR beta came from iRepertoire HTBI primers plus Arm-PCR of CDR3 regions. A single record per CDR3 protein comes from TCRdb applying MiXCR to the multiplex PCR reads. The sample carries hundreds of thousands of distinct CDR3 sequences, around 20% recorded once. The CDR3 runs 15 residues. V shed 1 base, J shed 4 bases, and the junction held 5 bases outside the gene matches. Germline V gives CDR1 LNHDA, CDR2 SQIVND (reference sequence). Time point meaning: persistent/refractory GD, antithyroid drugs over 5 years with positive TRAb. The TCR library was prepared using RNA isolated from PBMCs.

This sample comprised peripheral blood mononuclear cells (PBMCs), obtained when the disease was refractory, from a patient treated with antithyroid drugs. The V call is TRBV19, the J call TRBJ1-2; 8 nucleotides agree with TRBD1. This receptor was obtained from a female donor with Graves disease. The CDR3: CASSIGSGGTYGYTF. The CDR3 DNA is TGTGCCAGTAGTATAGGATCAGGGGGCACCTATGGCTACACCTTC.